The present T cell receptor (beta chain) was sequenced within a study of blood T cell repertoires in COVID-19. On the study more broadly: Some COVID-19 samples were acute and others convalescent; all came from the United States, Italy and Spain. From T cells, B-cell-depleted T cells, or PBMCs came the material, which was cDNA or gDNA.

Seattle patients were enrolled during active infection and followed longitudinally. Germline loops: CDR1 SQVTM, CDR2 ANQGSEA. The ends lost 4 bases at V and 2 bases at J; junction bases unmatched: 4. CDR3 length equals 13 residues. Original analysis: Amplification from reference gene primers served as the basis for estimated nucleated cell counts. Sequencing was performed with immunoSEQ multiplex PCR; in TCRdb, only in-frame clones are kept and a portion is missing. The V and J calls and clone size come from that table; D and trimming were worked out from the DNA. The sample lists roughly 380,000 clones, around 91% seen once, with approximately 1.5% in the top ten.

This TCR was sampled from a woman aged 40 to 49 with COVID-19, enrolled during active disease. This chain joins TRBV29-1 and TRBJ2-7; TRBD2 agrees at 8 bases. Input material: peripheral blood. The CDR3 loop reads CSVAAGGPYEQYF. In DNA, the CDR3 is TGCAGCGTTGCGGCGGGAGGCCCCTACGAGCAGTACTTC.